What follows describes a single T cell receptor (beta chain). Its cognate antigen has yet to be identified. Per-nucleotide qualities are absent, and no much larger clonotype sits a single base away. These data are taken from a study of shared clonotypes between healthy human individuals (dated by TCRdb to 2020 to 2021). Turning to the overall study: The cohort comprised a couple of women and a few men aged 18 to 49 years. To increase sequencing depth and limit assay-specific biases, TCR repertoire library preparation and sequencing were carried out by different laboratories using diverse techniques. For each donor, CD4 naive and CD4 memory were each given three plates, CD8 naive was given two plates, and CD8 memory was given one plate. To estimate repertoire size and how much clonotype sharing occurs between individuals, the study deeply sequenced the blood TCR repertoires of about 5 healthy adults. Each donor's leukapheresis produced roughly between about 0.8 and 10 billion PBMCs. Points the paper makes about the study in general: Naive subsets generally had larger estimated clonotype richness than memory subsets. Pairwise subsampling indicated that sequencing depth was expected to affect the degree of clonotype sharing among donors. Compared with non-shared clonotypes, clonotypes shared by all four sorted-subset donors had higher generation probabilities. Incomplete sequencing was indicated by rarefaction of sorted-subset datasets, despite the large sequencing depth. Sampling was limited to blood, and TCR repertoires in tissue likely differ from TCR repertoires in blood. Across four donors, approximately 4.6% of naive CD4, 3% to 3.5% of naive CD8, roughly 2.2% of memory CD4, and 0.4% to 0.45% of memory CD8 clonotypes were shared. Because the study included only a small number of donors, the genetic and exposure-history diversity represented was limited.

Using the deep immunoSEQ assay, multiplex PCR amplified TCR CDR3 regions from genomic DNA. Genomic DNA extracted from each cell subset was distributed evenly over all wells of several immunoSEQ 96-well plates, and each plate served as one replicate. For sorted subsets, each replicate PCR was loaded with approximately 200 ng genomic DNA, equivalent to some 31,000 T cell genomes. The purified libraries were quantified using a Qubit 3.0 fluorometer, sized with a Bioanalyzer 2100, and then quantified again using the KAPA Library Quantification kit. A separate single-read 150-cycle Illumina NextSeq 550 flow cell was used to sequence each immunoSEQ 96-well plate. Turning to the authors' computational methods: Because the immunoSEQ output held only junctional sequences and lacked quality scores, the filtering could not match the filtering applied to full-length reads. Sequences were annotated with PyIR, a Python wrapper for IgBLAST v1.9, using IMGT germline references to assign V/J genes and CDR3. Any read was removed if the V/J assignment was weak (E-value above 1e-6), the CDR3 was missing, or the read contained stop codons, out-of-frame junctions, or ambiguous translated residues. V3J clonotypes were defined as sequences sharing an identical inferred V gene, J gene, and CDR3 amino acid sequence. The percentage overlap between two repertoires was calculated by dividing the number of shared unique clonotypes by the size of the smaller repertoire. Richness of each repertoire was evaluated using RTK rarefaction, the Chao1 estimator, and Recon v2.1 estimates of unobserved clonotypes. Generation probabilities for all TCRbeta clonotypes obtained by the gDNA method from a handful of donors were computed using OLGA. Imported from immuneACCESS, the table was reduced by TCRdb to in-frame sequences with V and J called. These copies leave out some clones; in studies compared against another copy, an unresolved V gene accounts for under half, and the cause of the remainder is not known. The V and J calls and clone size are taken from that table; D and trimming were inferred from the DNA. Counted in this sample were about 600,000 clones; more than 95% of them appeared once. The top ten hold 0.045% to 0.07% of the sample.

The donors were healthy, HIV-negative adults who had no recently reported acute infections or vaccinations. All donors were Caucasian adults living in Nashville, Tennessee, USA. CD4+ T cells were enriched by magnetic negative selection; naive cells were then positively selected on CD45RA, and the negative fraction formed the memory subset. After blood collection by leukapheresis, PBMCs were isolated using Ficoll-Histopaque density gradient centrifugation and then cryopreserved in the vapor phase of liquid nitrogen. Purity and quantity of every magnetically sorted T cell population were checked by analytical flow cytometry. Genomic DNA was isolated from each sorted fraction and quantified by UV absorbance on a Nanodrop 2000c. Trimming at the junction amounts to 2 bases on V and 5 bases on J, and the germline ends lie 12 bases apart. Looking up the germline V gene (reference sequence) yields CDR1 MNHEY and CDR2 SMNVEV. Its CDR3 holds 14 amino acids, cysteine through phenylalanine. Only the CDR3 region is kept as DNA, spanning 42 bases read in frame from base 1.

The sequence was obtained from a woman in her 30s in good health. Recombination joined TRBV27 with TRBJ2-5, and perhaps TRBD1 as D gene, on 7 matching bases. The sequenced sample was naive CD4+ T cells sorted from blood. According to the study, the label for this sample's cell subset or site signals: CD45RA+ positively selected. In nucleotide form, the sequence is TGTGCCAGCAGTTTAGGAGGGGGCGAGGAGACCCAGTACTTC. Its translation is CASSLGGGEETQYF.